This T cell receptor (beta chain) came from a study of cytomegalovirus exposure and HLA in healthy donors (dated by TCRdb to about 2017). Background on the whole study: According to an earlier analysis of a few hundred of the donors, 200 million or so T cells yielded 117 million unique TCR beta sequences and 276 Gb of sequence data. All discovery cohort repertoires had been generated on a single sequencing platform. The study was designed to test whether signatures of past pathogen exposure could be identified by cataloging public T cell receptors. In an earlier analysis of about 590 of the donors, high-throughput TCR beta sequencing was used to judge whether each TCR beta V gene segment behaved as functional or pseudogenic. In a later genetic analysis, genome-wide SNP genotypes for about three fifths of the roughly 670 donors were used, and that subset was treated as a discovery cohort. About 5 DR-DQ haplotypes were handled as single units for association and clustering, since linkage in the cohort was strong. Of the 350 to 450 genotyped donors, over 80% were placed in the genetic ancestry cluster associated with self-reported Caucasian donors. The later analysis used no new phenotypic data to find candidate immune exposures, relying instead on TCR beta sequences and their occurrence across donors. The study profiled the T cell repertoires of hundreds of subjects by immunosequencing and related them to cytomegalovirus serostatus. Across 398 genotyped donors of the cohort, an average of about 240,000 unique TCR beta nucleotide sequences per donor were sequenced, and roughly 20% of those sequences were non-productive. To study patterns of TCR occurrence, a later analysis re-analyzed previously published TCR beta repertoires from several hundred donors and added high-resolution HLA genotyping. In addition to the first cohort of roughly 700 subjects, a separate validation cohort of 130 or so different subjects was used. To predict cytomegalovirus infection status, the study brought together high-throughput TCR immunosequencing, statistical association of individual TCRs with disease status, and machine learning. The number of donors typed differed by locus, with about 629-640 for A, B, C, DRB1 and DQB1, around 560 for DQA1, 600 to 610 for DPA1, and 400 to 490 for DPB1. Around 320 gigabases of sequencing data and tens of millions of unique TCR sequences were included in an early release covering under 650 HLA-typed donors. Donor age, sex, ethnicity and CMV serostatus were compiled alongside the repertoire data. Both class I and class II loci were covered by HLA typing, at four-digit resolution. What the authors observed across the whole study: Cytomegalovirus status was reported to be diagnosed by the classifier with high specificity and sensitivity in both the original and validation cohorts. In the study, about 150 TCR beta chains were listed as associated with cytomegalovirus. A later analysis found that HLA-associated TCR beta chains were more clonally expanded and had lower generation probabilities than equally common non-associated chains. It was suggested by the authors that the approach could potentially be generalized to other disease states and immunological phenotypes. When HLA alleles, especially DR and DQ, strongly co-occurred, TCR associations were difficult to assign to individual alleles. V-gene and J-gene trimming of TCR beta chains was associated with a missense DCLRE1C variant in a later genetic analysis, and the association was replicated in an independent cohort. Because counts were too low, 15 to 20 rarely observed V segments, including chromosome 9 orphons, were left out of the earlier analysis of approximately 580 of the donors. Because HLA typing was missing for some donors at each locus, association tests included only the typed subset. Linkage disequilibrium might explain the correlated functional status among segregating V segments, but an unknown experimental factor could not be excluded. A further reported finding was that TCR beta sequences accurately predicted the HLA-A and HLA-B alleles for most subjects in the first cohort. The only immune exposure information available for the cohort was CMV serostatus. In this cohort, only TCR beta chains were sequenced, and detectable features were limited by the absence of alpha or paired-chain data. In vitro tests confirmed that a few of the cytomegalovirus-associated TCR beta chains recognize cytomegalovirus antigens. A cluster of highly shared sequence variants was judged likely to represent a technical artifact of the sequencing pipeline. In a later analysis, about 17,000 TCR beta sequences were associated with specific HLA alleles at a false discovery rate of 0.05. Broadly in line with IMGT annotations, most TCR beta V segments showed up in productive rearrangements about 87% or about 30% of the time in an earlier analysis of around 550 of the donors. Most TCR sequences were observed very rarely across donors, whereas some public TCRs were present in many individuals. A later analysis found that TCR association rates varied across HLA loci, with DRB1 alleles showing the most associated TCRs and HLA-C alleles the fewest. Most CMV-associated TCR beta chains appeared to be HLA-restricted in a later analysis, and the HLA associations seemed to be driven largely by CMV exposure. The 87-base-pair reads could not distinguish some IMGT-functional V segments, including TRBV6-2 and TRBV6-3, so those segments were excluded. A later analysis reported that several top co-occurrence clusters appeared linked to parvovirus B19, influenza, CMV and Epstein-Barr virus. According to a later genetic analysis, donors in an Asian-associated ancestry cluster had fewer N-insertions in productive TCRs than the approximately 650-donor mean. Roughly uniform sequencing depth across donors was assumed in presence/absence analyses, although this assumption may not hold.

Receptors were amplified or captured by the immunoSEQ multiplex PCR assay. A mixture of 60 forward primers for TCR Vbeta segments and 13 reverse primers for TCR Jbeta segments was used in the multiplex PCR. The CDR3 region of rearranged TCR beta genes was amplified from genomic DNA with a multiplex PCR assay. The Illumina HiSeq System was used to sequence the amplified TCR beta libraries as 87-base-pair reads. The original pipeline was this. A later analysis tallied approximately 87 million unique TCR beta chains across the 550 to 850 repertoires, and about 12 million of those chains were shared by two or more donors. Raw reads were error-corrected and collapsed into unique sequences by a nearest-neighbor algorithm in which closely related sequences were merged to remove PCR and sequencing errors. V, D and J gene segments were assigned by aligning CDR3 sequences to IMGT reference sequences. For a sequence to be retained, a match of at least six nucleotides was required to both a V gene segment and a J gene segment. Rearrangements were classified as productive when the CDR3 lacked stop codons and remained in frame with V and J, and all other rearrangements were classified as non-productive. CDR3 was defined according to IMGT convention as the region running from the second conserved V-encoded cysteine to the conserved J-encoded phenylalanine. Sequences without an unambiguous match to a single V gene segment were excluded from the earlier analysis of approximately 560 of the donors. An earlier analysis of just under 600 of the donors called V segments functional above 56.7% productive rearrangements and segregating when the between-donor standard deviation exceeded 5%. A statistical classification framework was developed to diagnose cytomegalovirus status using the catalog of TCR beta chain sequences. A later analysis assigned V and J genes by comparing TCR nucleotide sequences with IMGT/GENE-DB human TR gene sequences. In a later analysis, CDR3 sequences and most-parsimonious VDJ recombination scenarios were assigned using the TCRdist pipeline. In a later analysis, each TCR beta chain was defined by its CDR3 amino acid sequence together with its V-gene family, and reads without a unique V-gene family were excluded. A later analysis removed 592 highly shared, low-generation-probability nucleotide sequences to deal with suspected cross-contamination and a sequencing artifact. A later analysis calculated a clonal expansion index for each public chain from normalized within-repertoire ranks of inferred template counts. In a later analysis, generation probabilities were computed using a VDJ recombination model fitted to out-of-frame rearrangements, and the results were checked against IGoR. In a later analysis, TCR-TCR, TCR-HLA and TCR-CMV co-occurrence was scored with hypergeometric tests, and a repertoire-size bias correction was applied to TCR pairs. To estimate false discovery rates, a later analysis permuted the HLA or CMV assignments 20 times. In a later analysis, co-occurring TCRs were grouped using DBSCAN, with TCRdist sequence similarity added in when clustering inside HLA-allele-positive subsets. Repertoires with fewer than 30,000 or more than 120,000 public chains, plus five repertoires with anomalous nucleotide sharing, were excluded from co-occurrence clustering. The source is immuneACCESS, and TCRdb retained only in-frame sequences with V and J called. Part of the clones is not carried over; for the studies checked, unresolved V genes explain less than half of this, and the remainder is unexplained. That table is the source of V, J and clone size, and D and trimming were worked out from the DNA. The sample yields fewer than 85,000 clones; roughly four fifths were counted once. The ten largest clones represent over 10% of the sample.

This clone has only a few counts. Its antigen remains unidentified. Per-nucleotide qualities are absent, and no much larger clonotype sits a single base away. Including cysteine and phenylalanine, the CDR3 has 13 amino acids. The CDR3 DNA has 39 bases and is translated from base 1. Via the germline V gene, CDR1 is SNHLY and CDR2 FYNNEI. V ends up 5 bases short and J 3 bases short, with an unmatched junction base count of 3. The cohort was made up of roughly 670 healthy bone marrow donors. At the time of sampling, every cohort member was nominally healthy, though immune exposures that went unrecorded were likely present. The donor was CMV seropositive and was included in the group of approximately 310 seropositive cohort members. Each donor provided a peripheral blood sample, and peripheral blood mononuclear cells were used for TCR beta sequencing. The Qiagen DNeasy Blood Extraction Kit was used to extract genomic DNA from the blood cell samples.

The origin of this receptor is a male donor in good health and CMV-seropositive. The sequence links TRBV2 to TRBJ1-1; a stretch of 7 junction bases matches TRBD1. Sequencing was carried out using PBMCs. The CDR3 is CASSTTGDTEAFF. The DNA sequence is TGTGCCAGCAGTACAACAGGGGACACTGAAGCTTTCTTT.